The clone carrying this TCR beta chain was recorded many times. Its antigen is undetermined. Arm-PCR of CDR3 regions and iRepertoire HTBI primers were the basis on which TCR beta libraries were built. MiXCR, run by TCRdb on the multiplex PCR reads, gives a single entry per CDR3 protein. The sample carries 300,000 to 400,000 distinct CDR3 sequences, 16% recorded once. The sample belongs to a study of regulatory T cells in long-lasting Graves disease. Findings and limits, study-wide: Tissue studied was limited to peripheral blood, excluding thyroid tissue.

The CDR3 has 15 amino acids. Trimming took off 1 base at V and 3 bases at J, with 12 bases between the two ends. The sample's time point: newly diagnosed GD, antithyroid drugs for less than 3 months. Extracted RNA from PBMCs served as the source of the TCR library. From each patient, about 8.3 milliliters of peripheral blood was drawn and collected into an EDTA anticoagulant tube. These data also formed part of another study, on T cells in Graves' hyperthyroidism and ophthalmopathy.

Sequences were derived from peripheral blood mononuclear cells (PBMCs), sampled at new diagnosis, from a patient treated with antithyroid drugs. J is TRBJ1-1 and V is TRBV12-3 or TRBV12-4; TRBD1 is a possible D gene (5 bases). The source of this sequence is a middle-aged man with Graves disease. CDR3 bases: TGTGCCAGCAGTTTAGGGTGGGACCTGGACACTGAAGCTTTCTTT. Translation gives CASSLGWDLDTEAFF.